This T cell receptor (beta chain) derives from a study of CD8 T cells in ankylosing spondylitis. Study-wide results and limits: Ankylosing spondylitis blood appeared to carry a characteristic TCR beta motif of roughly 8 highly homologous variants.

Remarks on this clonotype: The antigen remains undetermined.

Each CDR3 protein is one row after TCRdb ran MiXCR on the 5' RACE reads. The profile shows 390,000 or so distinct CDR3 sequences, about a fifth of them singletons. Sequencing was carried out using blood, either unsorted or a sorted T cell fraction (not recorded which). This clonotype originated in a male donor with ankylosing spondylitis.

The CDR3 DNA reads as TGTGCCAGCAGCCTCCGGGACTCGGAGACCCAGTACTTC. This translates into CASSLRDSETQYF. The V call is TRBV12-3 or TRBV12-4, the J call TRBJ2-5; possibly TRBD2 for D (6 bases). This CDR3 has 13 amino acids. The germline V and J ends were trimmed by 6 bases and 5 bases, with 13 bases remaining between them.